The 10 T cell receptor beta chains listed next were all sequenced from one sample in a study of blood T cells in healthy people across ages. A J-beta primer mix and a sample-barcoded 5' primer were used in a second PCR of roughly 7 to 12 cycles. TCRdb reprocessed the 5' RACE reads with MiXCR, giving one entry per CDR3 protein. The data hold approximately 690,000 distinct CDR3 sequences, with around 43% observed a single time. Sequencing input: blood. All receptors come from a man older than 75 in good health.

The CDR3, as DNA: TGTGCCAGCAGTGGGGGGGGGACCTACGAGCAGTACTTC. This sequence encodes CASSGGGTYEQYF. The chain combines TRBV6-1 with TRBJ2-7, with TRBD2 matching 7 bases. The germline V gene encodes CDR1 MNHNS and CDR2 SASEGT. V shed 4 bases, J shed 2 bases, and the junction held 2 bases outside the gene matches. CDR3 length: 13 amino acids.

V and J are TRBV6-2 or TRBV6-3 and TRBJ1-1; TRBD1 is a possible D gene (5 bases). The CDR3 length is 15 residues. Germline assignment: CDR1 MNHEY and CDR2 SVGEGT. V was clipped by 5 bases and J by 8 bases, with 21 bases between them. The CDR3 is CASSTGRSSWKEAFF. DNA of the CDR3: TGTGCCAGCAGTACAGGACGCTCGTCGTGGAAAGAAGCTTTCTTT.

The CDR3 sequence: CASSPGGWAANEQFF. CDR3 nucleotides: TGTGCCAGCAGCCCCGGGGGGTGGGCGGCCAATGAGCAGTTCTTC. The rearrangement joins TRBV11-2 to TRBJ2-1; 7 bases are a match to TRBD2. In germline, CDR1 is SGHAT, CDR2 FQNNGV. The CDR3 extends over 15 amino acids. The V and J ends lost 5 bases and 6 bases, in that order; junction bases with no gene match: 10. The full variable domain, completed using reference TRBV11-2 and TRBJ2-1, is EAGVAQSPRYKIIEKRQSVAFWCNPISGHATLYWYQQILGQGPKLLIQFQNNGVVDDSQLPKDRFSAERLKGVDSTLKIQPAKLEDSAVYLCASSPGGWAANEQFFGPGTRLTVL.

This clonotype was counted a few times. This chain links TRBV20-1 with TRBJ2-7; no firm D call. Germline assignment: CDR1 DFQATT and CDR2 SNEGSKA (reference sequence). The CDR3 runs 15 residues. Trimming cost V 2 bases and J 2 bases, with 16 bases left between them. The CDR3 DNA reads as TGCAGTGCTAGAATTGGTGGGCGGTCGCCCTACGAGCAGTACTTC. It translates to CSARIGGRSPYEQYF.

The chain combines TRBV5-5 with TRBJ2-5; D unclear. V was shortened by 3 bases and J by 2 bases, with 14 bases between the two germline ends. The CDR3 has 15 residues. Per germline, CDR1 SGHKS and CDR2 YYEKEE (reference sequence). CDR3 in DNA: TGTGCCAGCAGCTCCTCCGGACCTTCTCAAGAGACCCAGTACTTC. Amino acids: CASSSSGPSQETQYF.

This clonotype was picked up a small number of times. The V and J genes are TRBV12-3 or TRBV12-4 and TRBJ2-7; D is perhaps TRBD1 or TRBD2 (5 bases each). The CDR3 length is 13 residues. V lost 8 bases and J lost 5, with 16 bases in between. CDR3 nucleotide sequence: TGTGCCAGCTCCGCCCAGGGACGCGACGAGCAGTACTTC. It yields the protein CASSAQGRDEQYF.

The chain recombines TRBV7-2 with TRBJ1-5, with D unresolved. The V gene's germline CDR1 is SGHTA and CDR2 FQGNSA. CDR3 length: 13 residues. The ends were cut back, 5 bases at V and 7 bases at J, with 12 bases in the middle. CDR3 protein: CASSIRGEQPQHF. The CDR3 DNA reads TGTGCCAGCAGCATCCGGGGAGAGCAGCCCCAGCATTTT.

This clonotype was seen at least ten times. The chain has TRBV2 and TRBJ2-5; 7 bases are shared with TRBD1. The germline V gene encodes CDR1 SNHLY and CDR2 FYNNEI. The V segment lost 11 bases and the J segment 5 bases; nucleotides outside the gene matches: 14. The CDR3 sequence is 14 residues long. CDR3 nucleotides: TGTGCCTCTTCGCGACAGGGAGTAGTGGAGACCCAGTACTTC. Translated, it gives CASSRQGVVETQYF.

This clonotype was recorded a few times. A clone one base away is much larger, so this may be a read error. This chain links TRBV10-3 with TRBJ2-3; 7 nucleotides line up with TRBD1. Germline lookup yields CDR1 ENHRY and CDR2 SYGVKD. The CDR3 runs 13 residues. CDR3 DNA: TGTGCCAGCAGTCAAATGACAGGGGATACGCAGTATTTT. Amino acids: CASSQMTGDTQYF.

V is TRBV9 and J is TRBJ2-5, with D hard to call. The germline CDR1 and CDR2 sequences are SGDLS and YYNGEE. The CDR3 contains 15 residues. The V end lost 3 bases, the J end lost 11 bases, and 23 bases lay between the germline ends. For the CDR3, the DNA is TGTGCCAGCAGCGAGAGAGTGAGTGGGGTTAATGAGCAGTACTTC. Its protein product is CASSERVSGVNEQYF.